One sample yielded the 10 T cell receptor beta chains listed below, sequenced in a study of a mutant IDH1 vaccine in newly diagnosed glioma. The time point: week 35, safety follow-up. Vaccination used 300 ug of mutant IDH1 20-mer peptide per dose, with topical imiquimod. The antigens of these receptors remain unknown. This table comes from immunoSEQ multiplex PCR, and its TCRdb copy is limited to in-frame clones, with some not included. Of some 30,000 clones in the sample, around 84% were seen once. The source was PBMCs, collected from a glioma patient whose treatment included an IDH1 peptide vaccine. These receptors originate from a man aged 25-45 years with glioma.

The genes are TRBV6-5 and TRBJ1-1, with D perhaps TRBD1 (6 bases). CDR3 length: 15 residues. Germline CDR1 and CDR2: MNHEY and SVGAGI. Trimming removed 0 bases from V and 5 bases from J, with 13 bases in between. The CDR3 region is CASSYSGQGWTEAFF. The CDR3 bases are TGTGCCAGCAGTTACTCGGGGCAGGGGTGGACTGAAGCTTTCTTT.

In this sample, this clone turned up a few times. The chain couples TRBV12-2 to TRBJ1-2; the tabulated D call, TRBD1, remains unverified against the DNA. TRBV12-2 is deemed a pseudogene. This CDR3 comprises 16 residues. The CDR3 reads CASRLGAGQGNYGYTF. CDR3 DNA: TGTGCAAGTCGCTTAGGGGCCGGACAGGGGAACTATGGCTACACCTTC.

This chain links TRBV28 with TRBJ1-4; D is perhaps TRBD1 (6 bases). Germline V gives CDR1 MDHEN, CDR2 SYDVKM. This CDR3 region has 17 residues. Trimming left V 4 bases short and J 8 bases short, with 23 bases between. DNA of the CDR3: TGTGCCAGCAGTTCTATAGGACAGCCGGAGATCGACGAAAAACTGTTTTTT. As protein: CASSSIGQPEIDEKLFF.

The rearrangement joins TRBV9 to TRBJ1-1; TRBD1 is a possible D gene (5 bases). Germline loops: CDR1 SGDLS, CDR2 YYNGEE. The CDR3 runs 15 residues. Trimming removed 0 bases from V and 1 base from J, with 10 bases in between. CDR3 loop: CASSVEGAWNTEAFF. CDR3 coding DNA: TGTGCCAGCAGCGTAGAAGGGGCTTGGAACACTGAAGCTTTCTTT.

The rearrangement uses TRBV19 and TRBJ1-1, with D maybe TRBD1 (5 bases). V gave up 1 base and J gave up 0 bases, with 15 bases separating them. The CDR3 spans 17 residues. CDR1 is LNHDA, CDR2 SQIVND, per germline (reference sequence). CDR3 coding DNA: TGTGCCAGTAGTATAGTTCGGGGACGGGGCATGAACACTGAAGCTTTCTTT. Translated: CASSIVRGRGMNTEAFF. Full variable domain (rest looked up from reference TRBV19 and TRBJ1-1): DGGITQSPKYLFRKEGQNVTLSCEQNLNHDAMYWYRQDPGQGLRLIYYSQIVNDFQKGDIAEGYSVSREKKESFPLTVTSAQKNPTAFYLCASSIVRGRGMNTEAFFGQGTRLTVV.

V and J are TRBV29-1 and TRBJ1-1; D is ambiguous. The length of the CDR3 is 11 residues. Germline V lookup: CDR1 SQVTM, CDR2 ANQGSEA. V lost 5 bases and J 6 bases, leaving 10 bases between the germline ends. CDR3 sequence reads: CSVPGRAEAFF. The CDR3 region has the DNA TGCAGCGTTCCCGGGAGGGCTGAAGCTTTCTTT.

In its sample, this clone was seen a few times. The chain couples TRBV4-2 to TRBJ1-1, with TRBD1 identical over 9 bases. Germline V gene sequence: CDR1 LGHNA, CDR2 YNFKEQ. Trimming at V came to 3 bases and at J to 0 bases, leaving 5 bases not matched to a gene. This CDR3 spans 16 amino acids. The CDR3 sequence: CASSQPGQGLNTEAFF. In DNA, the CDR3 is TGTGCCAGCAGCCAGCCCGGACAGGGGTTGAACACTGAAGCTTTCTTT.

This clone was seen more than once but under ten times. The gene calls are TRBV19 and TRBJ1-1; no firm D call. The CDR3 totals 12 residues. Germline values: CDR1 LNHDA, CDR2 SQIVND (reference sequence). The ends were cut back, 7 bases at V and 7 bases at J, with 13 bases in the middle. CDR3 protein: CASNSGNGEAFF. The CDR3 DNA sequence: TGTGCCAGTAATTCCGGGAATGGTGAAGCTTTCTTT.

The chain carries TRBV18 and TRBJ2-7, with TRBD2 matching 10 bases. Losses at the gene ends were 6 bases for V and 2 bases for J; bases not matched to a gene: 10. Per the germline V gene, CDR1 is KGHSH and CDR2 is LQKENI. The CDR3 length is 16 residues. The CDR3 DNA reads as TGTGCCAGCTCTCCCTTGACTAGCGGGTTTGCCTACGAGCAGTACTTC. Translated: CASSPLTSGFAYEQYF.

The rearrangement joins TRBV9 to TRBJ1-3; D is unclear. There are 14 residues in the CDR3. CDR1 and CDR2 from the germline V gene are SGDLS and YYNGEE. Trimming took off 4 bases at V and 0 bases at J, with 8 bases between the two ends. CDR3 sequence (DNA): TGTGCCAGCAGCCCCGGGCTCTCTGGAAACACCATATATTTT. It yields the protein CASSPGLSGNTIYF.